These 10 T cell receptor beta chains originate from one sample sequenced in a study of human T cells and chemical hapten exposure. Specified time point: patch test 1, 2 weeks after DPC sensitization. Stated treatment: therapeutic diphenylcyclopropenone sensitization with weekly scalp DPC. TCRdb ran MiXCR on the RACE reads and lists one entry per CDR3 protein. The sample shows around 100,000 distinct CDR3 sequences, approximately 11% of them seen only once. The sample in question was whole blood, obtained in connection with sensitization to the hapten diphenylcyclopropenone (DPC). All receptors come from a woman aged 40 to 55 with alopecia areata. Some clones in this sample may be carry-over from other donors' samples.

The chain recombines TRBV9 with TRBJ1-1; D unclear. V was clipped by 0 bases and J by 6 bases, with 9 bases between them. Germline loops: CDR1 SGDLS, CDR2 YYNGEE. The CDR3 totals 13 residues. The chain's CDR3 is CASSVELFAEAFF. The CDR3 nucleotides read TGTGCCAGCAGCGTAGAGCTGTTTGCTGAAGCTTTCTTT. Together with reference TRBV9 and TRBJ1-1, the CDR3 gives the full variable domain: DSGVTQTPKHLITATGQRVTLRCSPRSGDLSVYWYQQSLDQGLQFLIQYYNGEERAKGNILERFSAQQFPDLHSELNLSSLELGDSALYFCASSVELFAEAFFGQGTRLTVV.

J is TRBJ2-1 and V is TRBV27; maybe TRBD1 (5 bases). V shed 4 bases and J shed 4 bases, with 14 bases lying between them. CDR3 length: 15 amino acids. Germline V gene data show CDR1 as MNHEY and CDR2 as SMNVEV (reference sequence). DNA for the CDR3: TGTGCCAGCAGTTCGCGACAGTTTCTTTACAATGAGCAGTTCTTC. Protein product: CASSSRQFLYNEQFF.

The sample holds many counts of this clonotype. CDR3 in DNA: TGCAGTGCTAGGGGACTAGCGGGAGGTGAGCAGTTCTTC. This codes for CSARGLAGGEQFF. The chain recombines TRBV20-1 with TRBJ2-1; TRBD2 agrees at 15 bases. The CDR3 is made up of 13 amino acids. With V trimmed by 3 bases and J by 9 bases, 0 bases remained unmatched. Germline CDR1 is DFQATT and CDR2 is SNEGSKA (reference sequence).

This clonotype was seen many times. The CDR3 DNA reads TGTGCCAGCAATTCCCCGGGACTAGGCACAGATACGCAGTATTTT. Its translation is CASNSPGLGTDTQYF. V gene TRBV27 combines with J gene TRBJ2-3; TRBD2 agrees at 8 bases. Germline loops: CDR1 MNHEY, CDR2 SMNVEV (reference sequence). CDR3 size: 15 residues. V shed 7 bases, J shed 1 base, and the junction held 7 bases outside the gene matches.

V is TRBV6-2 or TRBV6-3 and J is TRBJ1-1; D gene unclear. Per germline, CDR1 MNHEY and CDR2 SVGEGT. CDR3 length equals 14 residues. The V end lost 2 bases, the J end lost 1 base, and 8 bases lay between the germline ends. This CDR3 reads CASSYAIQNTEAFF. Written as DNA, the CDR3 is TGTGCCAGCAGTTACGCGATCCAGAACACTGAAGCTTTCTTT.

This clonotype was detected only a few times. This sequence joins TRBV20-1 and TRBJ2-3; TRBD2 agrees at 11 bases. Per germline, CDR1 DFQATT and CDR2 SNEGSKA (reference sequence). The CDR3 extends over 14 amino acids. J lost 7 bases, V lost 6 bases, and 9 bases had no gene match. Here the CDR3 DNA reads TGCAGTGCGGAACTAGCGGGGGTTTCAAATACGCAGTATTTT. This sequence encodes CSAELAGVSNTQYF.

A few counts support this clonotype. The chain links TRBV24-1 to TRBJ2-3; 7 positions match TRBD1. V shed 3 bases and J 0 bases; nucleotides not matched to a gene: 8. This CDR3 is built from 17 residues. From germline, CDR1 is KGHDR and CDR2 SFDVKD. Here the CDR3 reads CATSDTGDRVSTDTQYF. CDR3 DNA sequence: TGTGCCACCAGTGATACAGGGGACCGGGTTAGCACAGATACGCAGTATTTT.

This clonotype occurred a few times. The V and J genes are TRBV10-2 and TRBJ2-7; 8 nucleotides match TRBD1. This CDR3 has 14 amino acids. Trimming at V came to 7 bases and at J to 0 bases, leaving 5 bases not matched to a gene. Germline V CDR1 and CDR2: WSHSY, SAAADI. CDR3 bases: TGCGCCAGCAAGGACAGGGTTAGCTCCTACGAGCAGTACTTC. It codes for CASKDRVSSYEQYF.

This clonotype has only a few counts. In nucleotides, the CDR3 is TGTGCCAGCAGCCGAACGGGACAGGGTGCGGGAAAACTGTTTTTT. Translated: CASSRTGQGAGKLFF. This chain joins TRBV3-1 and TRBJ1-4; 9 bases agree with TRBD1. V shed 4 bases, J shed 10 bases, and the junction held 10 bases outside the gene matches. CDR1 is LGHDT, CDR2 YNNKEL, per germline (reference sequence). CDR3 length: 15 residues.

This clonotype was counted at least ten times. The genes are TRBV6-6 and TRBJ2-5; 13 bases align to TRBD2. This CDR3 spans 16 amino acids. J gave up 4 bases and V 5 bases, and 7 bases lay outside the gene matches. The germline V gene has CDR1 MNHNY and CDR2 SVGAGI (reference sequence). The DNA of the CDR3 is TGTGCCAGCAGTAGACAAACTAGCGGGGGGGTAGAGACCCAGTACTTC. Translating gives CASSRQTSGGVETQYF.